This TCR beta chain was recorded in a study of blood T cell repertoires in COVID-19. TCRdb keeps only in-frame clones here, not all; method: immunoSEQ multiplex PCR. In the table there are about 95,000 clones, around 90% of which are singletons. V lost 2 bases and J lost 5, with 18 bases in between. Germline V lookup: CDR1 SEHNR, CDR2 FQNEAQ (reference sequence). The CDR3 has 16 amino acids. The source material was peripheral blood. This chain links TRBV7-9 with TRBJ1-1, with a weak D call TRBD1 (5 bases). This TCR was recovered from a woman in her 70s with acute or convalescent COVID-19. CDR3 DNA: TGTGCCAGCAGCTTAATTGGGGCTAGGGGTGGGACTGAAGCTTTCTTT. Its protein is CASSLIGARGGTEAFF.